This T cell receptor (beta chain) stems from a study of T cells in Graves' hyperthyroidism and ophthalmopathy. V was trimmed by 6 bases and J by 8 bases, leaving 17 bases between them. The CDR3 contains 12 residues. Germline CDR1 and CDR2: DFQATT and SNEGSKA (reference sequence). Hyperthyroidism patients were newly diagnosed, had disease duration under 2 months, and were aged 18 to 65 years. From 10 ml of fresh peripheral blood, PBMCs were isolated. This clonotype was found a few times. Amplified TCR beta CDR3 regions came from RNA transcripts. First-round RT-PCR targeting the TCR CDR3 was performed with the HTBI primer set. Using its own MiXCR run on the multiplex PCR reads, TCRdb lists one record per CDR3 protein. This sample has a few hundred thousand distinct CDR3 sequences, with about a sixth found just once.

Material for sequencing was blood. This receptor was identified in a woman between 45 and 60 years old with Graves' hyperthyroidism. The chain combines TRBV20-1 with TRBJ2-7; TRBD1 might be the D (5 bases). The CDR3 region is CSALGQGYQQYF. DNA of the CDR3: TGCAGTGCCCTGGGGCAGGGATATCAGCAGTACTTC.